The clone carrying this TCR beta chain was observed a handful of times. Next came a second PCR, run for roughly 6 to 11 cycles, which used a sample-barcoded 5' primer along with a J-beta primer mix. TCRdb re-called the 5' RACE reads with MiXCR, one entry per CDR3 protein. The sample consists of some 560,000 distinct CDR3 sequences, about 27% of them appearing once. This sample was taken from a study of blood T cells in healthy people across ages. The CDR3 totals 15 residues. Germline lookup yields CDR1 SGDLS and CDR2 YYNGEE. These data were also filed under a second study, of T cells of mothers and their children.

The chain is built from TRBV9 and TRBJ2-5; 11 nucleotides align to TRBD2. The last part of the DNA fits TRBJ2-7 better; the J call may be wrong. The receptor was isolated from a boy aged 2 to 10 in good health. The specimen sequenced was blood. The CDR3: CASSVASGRTYEQYF. The CDR3 region has the DNA TGTGCCAGCAGCGTAGCTAGCGGGAGGACCTACGAGCAGTACTTC.